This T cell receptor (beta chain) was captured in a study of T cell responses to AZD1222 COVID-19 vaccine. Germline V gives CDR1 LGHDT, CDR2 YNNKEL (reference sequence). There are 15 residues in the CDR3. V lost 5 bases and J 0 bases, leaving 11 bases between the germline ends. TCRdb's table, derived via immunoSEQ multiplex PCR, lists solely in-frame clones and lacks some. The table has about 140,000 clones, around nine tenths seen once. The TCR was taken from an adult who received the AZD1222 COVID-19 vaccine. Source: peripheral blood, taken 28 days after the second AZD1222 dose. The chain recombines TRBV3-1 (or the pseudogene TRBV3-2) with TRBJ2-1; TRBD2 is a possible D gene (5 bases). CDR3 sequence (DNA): TGTGCCAGCAGCGGGAGCCTTAGCTCCTACAATGAGCAGTTCTTC. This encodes CASSGSLSSYNEQFF.